These 24 T cell receptor beta chains share one sample of origin, sequenced in a study of blood T cell repertoires in COVID-19. TCRdb keeps only in-frame clones here, not all; method: immunoSEQ multiplex PCR. The table records more than 85,000 clones, 81% of them present only once. What was sequenced was peripheral blood. These receptors came from a man between 60 and 70 years old with acute or convalescent COVID-19.

The CDR3 here is CASSREQGNQPQHF. In DNA form, the CDR3 reads TGCGCCAGCAGCCGGGAACAGGGTAATCAGCCCCAGCATTTT. V gene TRBV4-1 combines with J gene TRBJ1-5; tentatively, D is TRBD1 (6 bases). CDR1 is MGHRA, CDR2 YSYEKL, per germline. Trimming cost V 4 bases and J 4 bases, with 11 bases left between them. This CDR3 comprises 14 residues.

The chain employs TRBV19 and TRBJ2-1; 8 bases fit TRBD2. Germline V gene data show CDR1 as LNHDA and CDR2 as SQIVND (reference sequence). This CDR3 comprises 14 residues. After removal of 8 bases from V and 5 bases from J, the junction contained 8 bases not matched to a gene. CDR3: CASFAGGYHNEQFF. The CDR3, as DNA: TGTGCCAGTTTTGCGGGGGGCTACCACAATGAGCAGTTCTTC.

The chain employs TRBV9 and TRBJ1-4, with D uncertain. The CDR3 consists of 15 residues. Trimming pared 0 bases from V and 0 bases from J, leaving 6 bases between. Germline values: CDR1 SGDLS, CDR2 YYNGEE. The CDR3 bases are TGTGCCAGCAGCGTAGGCGGGACAACTAATGAAAAACTGTTTTTT. This encodes CASSVGGTTNEKLFF.

The rearrangement joins TRBV19 to TRBJ1-2, with TRBD1 matching over 7 bases. The CDR3 totals 15 residues. Germline loops: CDR1 LNHDA, CDR2 SQIVND (reference sequence). V lost 5 bases and J lost 0; bases outside the gene matches: 6. In DNA, the CDR3 is TGTGCCAGTAGTCTGAAGACAGGGTCTAACTATGGCTACACCTTC. It translates to CASSLKTGSNYGYTF.

The rearrangement links TRBV4-3 to TRBJ2-1; perhaps TRBD2 as D (7 bases). Trimming shortened V by 0 bases and J by 2 bases, and 11 bases separated the two germline ends. The CDR3 contains 16 residues. The germline gives CDR1 LGHNA, CDR2 YSLEER. In DNA form, the CDR3 reads TGCGCCAGCAGCCAAGATTGGGGGGGCCCCTACAATGAGCAGTTCTTC. Translated, it gives CASSQDWGGPYNEQFF.

The gene calls are TRBV6-5 and TRBJ1-3; the D is unclear. The germline CDR1 and CDR2 sequences are MNHEY and SVGAGI. Trimming removed 6 bases at V and 0 bases at J, with 9 bases between. The CDR3 consists of 14 residues. CDR3: CASSEIPSGNTIYF. Here the CDR3 DNA reads TGTGCCAGCAGCGAGATTCCCTCTGGAAACACCATATATTTT.

The rearrangement joins TRBV5-6 to TRBJ1-5; 9 positions agree with TRBD1. Unmatched junction bases numbered 8, after V lost 1 base and J lost 6 bases. CDR1 is SGHDT and CDR2 is YYEEEE in the germline V gene. The CDR3 extends over 16 amino acids. CDR3 protein: CASSLLGQGVRQPQHF. The DNA of the CDR3 is TGTGCCAGCAGCTTGTTGGGACAGGGAGTCCGTCAGCCCCAGCATTTT.

The chain combines TRBV27 with TRBJ1-2; D not certain. From germline, CDR1 is MNHEY and CDR2 SMNVEV (reference sequence). The CDR3 consists of 12 residues. With 8 bases removed from V and 0 bases from J, the gap between germline ends came to 7 bases. The CDR3 DNA is TGTGCCAGCCATCGAGCTAACTATGGCTACACCTTC. Its translation is CASHRANYGYTF.

The chain has TRBV6-5 and TRBJ1-2; D ambiguous. V was pared by 6 bases and J by 5 bases, with 13 bases between. This CDR3 spans 13 amino acids. Germline V CDR1 and CDR2: MNHEY, SVGAGI. The CDR3: CASRLTGAYGYTF. The CDR3 DNA reads TGTGCCAGCAGACTTACGGGAGCTTATGGCTACACCTTC.

This clone turned up a few times. This chain joins TRBV6-2 or TRBV6-3 and TRBJ2-3; possibly TRBD2 for D (5 bases). Trimming cost V 6 bases and J 0 bases, with 13 bases left between them. In germline, CDR1 is MNHEY, CDR2 SVGEGT. CDR3 size: 15 residues. The CDR3 nucleotides are TGTGCCAGCAGCCCTTTTGGCGGGAGCACAGATACGCAGTATTTT. Amino acids: CASSPFGGSTDTQYF.

The rearrangement links TRBV24-1 to TRBJ2-3; tentative D call: TRBD1 (5 bases). In germline, CDR1 is KGHDR, CDR2 SFDVKD. The V and J ends lost 1 base and 8 bases respectively, with 18 bases between them. This CDR3 has 16 amino acids. CDR3 region: CATSDFDAKGYLTQYF. Here the CDR3 DNA reads TGTGCCACCAGTGATTTCGACGCCAAGGGGTATCTTACGCAGTATTTT.

In DNA, the CDR3 is TGTGCCAGCAGCCAAGTTTCGATTACCCGAGCTAACTATGGCTACACCTTC. It is translated as CASSQVSITRANYGYTF. The V call is TRBV3-1 (or the pseudogene TRBV3-2), the J call TRBJ1-2; D uncertain. Germline V CDR1 and CDR2: LGHDT, YNNKEL (reference sequence). Trimming took off 1 base at V and 0 bases at J, with 15 bases between the two ends. This CDR3 has 17 amino acids.

The chain employs TRBV11-3 and TRBJ2-1; 7 positions match TRBD2. There are 14 residues in the CDR3. Losses at the gene ends were 6 bases for V and 2 bases for J; bases not matched to a gene: 4. Per germline, CDR1 SGHNT and CDR2 YENEEA. CDR3 loop: CASRASGTYNEQFF. The DNA of the CDR3 is TGTGCCAGCAGGGCTAGCGGAACCTACAATGAGCAGTTCTTC.

Written as DNA, the CDR3 is TGTGCCAGCAGCACCGGGACTAGCGGGAGCTACGAGCAGTACGTC. Translating gives CASSTGTSGSYEQYV. This chain connects TRBV7-8 to TRBJ2-7; 14 positions match TRBD2. The germline V gene has CDR1 SGHVS and CDR2 FQNEAQ. The CDR3 covers 15 residues. J gave up 3 bases and V 5 bases, and 3 bases lay outside the gene matches.

This clone was counted ten times or more. The chain combines TRBV5-6 with TRBJ1-1; tentative D call: TRBD1 (6 bases). Trimming took off 9 bases at V and 2 bases at J, with 14 bases between the two ends. The germline V gene has CDR1 SGHDT and CDR2 YYEEEE. The CDR3 is made up of 13 amino acids. The chain's CDR3 is CATYRTDNTEAFF. DNA for the CDR3: TGTGCCACCTACAGGACAGACAACACTGAAGCTTTCTTT.

This clone was seen a single time. The rearrangement joins TRBV4-3 to TRBJ1-3; the match to TRBD1 covers 7 bases. CDR1 and CDR2 (germline): LGHNA, YSLEER. CDR3 length: 14 amino acids. V shed 4 bases, J shed 3 bases, and the junction held 3 bases outside the gene matches. This CDR3 is CASSPGTVGNTIYF. CDR3 nucleotide sequence: TGCGCCAGCAGCCCAGGGACAGTTGGAAACACCATATATTTT.

This clone was counted once. The rearrangement joins TRBV12-3 or TRBV12-4 to TRBJ2-1; D is perhaps TRBD2 (5 bases). This CDR3 comprises 13 residues. V was clipped by 3 bases and J by 10 bases, with 13 bases between them. The CDR3 coding sequence is TGTGCCAGCAGTTTCCGGGGTAACGCGGAGCAGTTCTTC. It specifies CASSFRGNAEQFF.

The chain combines TRBV10-1 with TRBJ2-3; a weak D match, TRBD1 (7 bases). The V end lost 5 bases, the J end lost 5 bases, and 11 bases lay between the germline ends. CDR1 WNHNN and CDR2 SYGVQD come from the germline V gene (reference sequence). The CDR3 loop spans 13 amino acids. CDR3 loop: CASSHQGGDTQYF. In DNA, the CDR3 is TGCGCCAGCAGTCACCAGGGGGGAGATACGCAGTATTTT.

The rearrangement joins TRBV15 to TRBJ1-6, with a weak D call TRBD1 (5 bases). The CDR3 length is 16 residues. Trimming cost V 0 bases and J 4 bases, with 10 bases left between them. CDR1 LNHNV and CDR2 YYDKDF come from the germline V gene (reference sequence). The CDR3 coding sequence is TGTGCCACCAGCAGAGATCAGGGAAATTATAATTCACCCCTCCACTTT. Residues: CATSRDQGNYNSPLHF.

The gene calls are TRBV9 and TRBJ1-2; weak D call: TRBD1 (6 bases). Germline values: CDR1 SGDLS, CDR2 YYNGEE. The CDR3 sequence is 15 residues long. Between the trimmed V and J ends, which lost 0 bases and 6 bases, there was a span of 15 bases. The CDR3: CASSVAQGRGDGYTF. The CDR3 nucleotides read TGTGCCAGCAGCGTAGCTCAGGGCAGGGGCGATGGCTACACCTTC.

The J gene is TRBJ1-1, the V gene TRBV19; the match to TRBD1 covers 9 bases. The germline CDR1 and CDR2 sequences are LNHDA and SQIVND (reference sequence). This CDR3 is 16 amino acids long. The J segment lost 6 bases and the V segment lost 7 bases, leaving 15 bases of the junction unmatched. The CDR3 DNA reads as TGTGCCAGTATCGTCCGACAGGGGGTAATTGTGTCTGAAGCTTTCTTT. It is translated as CASIVRQGVIVSEAFF.

The CDR3 DNA reads as TGTGCCATCAGCAAGGGACTTCGAGTGGAGCAGTACTTC. Encoded protein: CAISKGLRVEQYF. V and J are TRBV10-3 and TRBJ2-7; weak D call: TRBD2 (6 bases). The CDR3 is made up of 13 amino acids. Trimming stripped 6 bases from V and 7 bases from J, with 16 bases between. The germline gives CDR1 ENHRY, CDR2 SYGVKD.

This clone is a singleton in its sample. This chain uses TRBV6-5 with TRBJ2-3; 10 bases are a match to TRBD1. The V gene end was trimmed by 7 bases and the J gene end by 5 bases; junction bases not matched to a gene: 6. This CDR3 spans 14 amino acids. Germline loops: CDR1 MNHEY, CDR2 SVGAGI. CDR3 sequence (DNA): TGTGCCAGCACCGACAGGGGGCATGGAGATACGCAGTATTTT. Translation gives CASTDRGHGDTQYF.

The chain recombines TRBV6-2 or TRBV6-3 with TRBJ2-1, with 9 bases that match TRBD1. The CDR3 covers 15 residues. The V gene end was trimmed by 6 bases and the J gene end by 8 bases; junction bases not matched to a gene: 11. Per the germline V gene, CDR1 is MNHEY and CDR2 is SVGEGT. The CDR3 is CASSLGTGKADEQFF. The CDR3 DNA sequence: TGTGCCAGCAGCTTAGGGACAGGGAAGGCGGATGAGCAGTTCTTC.